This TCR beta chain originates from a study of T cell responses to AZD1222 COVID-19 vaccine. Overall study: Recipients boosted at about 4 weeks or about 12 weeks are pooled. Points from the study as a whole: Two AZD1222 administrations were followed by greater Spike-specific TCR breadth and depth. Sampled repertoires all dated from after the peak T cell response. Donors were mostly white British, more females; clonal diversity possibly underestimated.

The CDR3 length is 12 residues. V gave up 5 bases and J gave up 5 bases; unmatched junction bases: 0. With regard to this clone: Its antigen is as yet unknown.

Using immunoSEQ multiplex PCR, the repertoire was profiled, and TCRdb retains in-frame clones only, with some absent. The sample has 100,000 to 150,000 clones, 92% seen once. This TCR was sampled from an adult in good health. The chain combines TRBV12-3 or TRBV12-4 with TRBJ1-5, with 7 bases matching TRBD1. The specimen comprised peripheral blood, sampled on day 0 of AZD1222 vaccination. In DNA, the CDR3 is TGTGCCAGCAGTCAGGGGGATCAGCCCCAGCATTTT. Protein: CASSQGDQPQHF.